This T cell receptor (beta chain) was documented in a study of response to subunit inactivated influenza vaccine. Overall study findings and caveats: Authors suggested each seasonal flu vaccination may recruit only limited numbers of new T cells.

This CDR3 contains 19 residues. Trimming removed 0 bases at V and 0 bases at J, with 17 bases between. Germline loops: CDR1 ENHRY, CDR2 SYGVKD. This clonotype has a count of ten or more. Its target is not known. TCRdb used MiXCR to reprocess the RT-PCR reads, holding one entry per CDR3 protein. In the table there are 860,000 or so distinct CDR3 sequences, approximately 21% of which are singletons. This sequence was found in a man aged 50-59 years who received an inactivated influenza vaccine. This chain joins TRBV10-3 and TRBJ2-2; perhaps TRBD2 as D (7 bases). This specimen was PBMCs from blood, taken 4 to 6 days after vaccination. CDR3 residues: CAISESSTSGGPNTGELFF. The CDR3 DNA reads TGTGCCATCAGTGAGTCATCAACCTCGGGGGGCCCGAACACCGGGGAGCTGTTTTTT.